This T cell receptor beta chain comes out of a study of blood T cell repertoires in COVID-19. Looking at the study overall: T cells, B-cell-depleted T cells, or PBMCs supplied cDNA or gDNA.

Germline V gene sequence: CDR1 SGHRS, CDR2 YFSETQ. Between the trimmed V and J ends, which lost 3 bases and 2 bases, there was a span of 16 bases. CDR3 size: 16 residues. Clones were sequenced by immunoSEQ multiplex PCR, and TCRdb holds only the in-frame ones, with some missing. This sample has about 250,000 clones; 79% occur once, and the top ten carry roughly 4.2%. This TCR was sampled from a woman between 35 and 50 years old with active or convalescent COVID-19. Sequenced sample: peripheral blood. The rearrangement links TRBV5-1 to TRBJ2-3; D possibly corresponds to TRBD2 (8 bases). CDR3: CASSSIAGQITDTQYF. The CDR3 coding sequence is TGCGCCAGCAGCTCAATAGCGGGACAGATCACAGATACGCAGTATTTT.